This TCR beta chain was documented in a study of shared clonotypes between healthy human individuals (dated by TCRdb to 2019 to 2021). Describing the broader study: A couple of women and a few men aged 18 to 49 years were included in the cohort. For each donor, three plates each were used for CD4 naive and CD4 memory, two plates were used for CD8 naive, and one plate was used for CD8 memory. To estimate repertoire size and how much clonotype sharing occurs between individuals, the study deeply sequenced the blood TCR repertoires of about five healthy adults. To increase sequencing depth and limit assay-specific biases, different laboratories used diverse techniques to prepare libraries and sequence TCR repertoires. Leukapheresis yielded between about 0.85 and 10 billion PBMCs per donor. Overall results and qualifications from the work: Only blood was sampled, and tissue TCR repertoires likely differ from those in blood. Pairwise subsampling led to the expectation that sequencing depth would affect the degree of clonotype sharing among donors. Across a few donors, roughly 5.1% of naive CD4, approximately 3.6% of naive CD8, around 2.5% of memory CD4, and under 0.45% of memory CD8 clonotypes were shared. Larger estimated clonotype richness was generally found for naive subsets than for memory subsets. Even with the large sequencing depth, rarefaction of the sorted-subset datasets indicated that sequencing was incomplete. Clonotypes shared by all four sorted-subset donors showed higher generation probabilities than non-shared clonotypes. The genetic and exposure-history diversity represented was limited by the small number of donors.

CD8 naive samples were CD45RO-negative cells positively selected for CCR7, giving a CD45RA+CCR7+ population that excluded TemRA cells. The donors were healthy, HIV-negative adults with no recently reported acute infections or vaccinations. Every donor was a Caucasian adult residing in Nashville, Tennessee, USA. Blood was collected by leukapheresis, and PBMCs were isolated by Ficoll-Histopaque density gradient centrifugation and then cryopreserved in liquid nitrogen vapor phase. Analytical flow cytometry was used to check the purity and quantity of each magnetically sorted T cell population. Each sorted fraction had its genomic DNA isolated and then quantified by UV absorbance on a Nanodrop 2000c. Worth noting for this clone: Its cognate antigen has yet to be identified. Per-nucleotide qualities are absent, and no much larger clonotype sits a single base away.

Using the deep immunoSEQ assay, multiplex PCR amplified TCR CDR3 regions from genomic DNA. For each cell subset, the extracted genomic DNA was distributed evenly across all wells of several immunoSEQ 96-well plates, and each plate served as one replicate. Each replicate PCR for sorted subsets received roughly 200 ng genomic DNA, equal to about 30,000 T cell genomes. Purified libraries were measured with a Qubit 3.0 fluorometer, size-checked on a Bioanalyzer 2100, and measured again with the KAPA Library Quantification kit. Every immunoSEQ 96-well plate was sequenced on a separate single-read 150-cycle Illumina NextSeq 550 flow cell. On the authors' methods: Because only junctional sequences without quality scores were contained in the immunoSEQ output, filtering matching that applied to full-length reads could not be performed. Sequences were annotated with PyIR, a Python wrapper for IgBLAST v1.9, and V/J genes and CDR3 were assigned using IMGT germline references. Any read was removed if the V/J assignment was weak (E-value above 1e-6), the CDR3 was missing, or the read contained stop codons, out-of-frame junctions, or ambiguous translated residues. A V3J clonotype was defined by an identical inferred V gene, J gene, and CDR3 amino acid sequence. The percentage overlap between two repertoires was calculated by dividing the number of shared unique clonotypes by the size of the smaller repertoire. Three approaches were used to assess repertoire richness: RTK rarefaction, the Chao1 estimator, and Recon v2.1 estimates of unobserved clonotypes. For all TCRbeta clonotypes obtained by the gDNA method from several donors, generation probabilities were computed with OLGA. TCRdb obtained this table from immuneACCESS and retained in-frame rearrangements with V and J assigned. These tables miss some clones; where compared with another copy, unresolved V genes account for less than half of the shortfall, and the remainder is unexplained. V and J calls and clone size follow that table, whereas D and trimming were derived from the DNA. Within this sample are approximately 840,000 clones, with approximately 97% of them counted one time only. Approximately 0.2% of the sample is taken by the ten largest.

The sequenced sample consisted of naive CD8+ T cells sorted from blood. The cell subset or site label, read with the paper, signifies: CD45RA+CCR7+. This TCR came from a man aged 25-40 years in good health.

The DNA sequence follows: TGTGCCAGCTCTGTAAGCACGAATGAGCAGTTCTTC. It codes for CASSVSTNEQFF. The chain was built from TRBV7-9 and TRBJ2-1; no D segment can be confidently identified. Measured from the cysteine to the phenylalanine, the CDR3 is 12 residues long. Only the CDR3 portion is preserved as DNA: 36 bases, with reading frame beginning at the first base. V is reduced by 8 bases and J by 7 bases, leaving a spacing of 12 bases between them. Based on the germline V gene (reference sequence), the CDR1 and CDR2 sequences are SEHNR and FQNEAQ. The entire variable domain, with the stretches around the CDR3 drawn from the reference TRBV7-9 and TRBJ2-1 proteins, is DTGVSQNPRHKITKRGQNVTFRCDPISEHNRLYWYRQTLGQGPEFLTYFQNEAQLEKSRLLSDRFSAERPKGSFSTLEIQRTEQGDSAMYLCASSVSTNEQFFGPGTRLTVL.